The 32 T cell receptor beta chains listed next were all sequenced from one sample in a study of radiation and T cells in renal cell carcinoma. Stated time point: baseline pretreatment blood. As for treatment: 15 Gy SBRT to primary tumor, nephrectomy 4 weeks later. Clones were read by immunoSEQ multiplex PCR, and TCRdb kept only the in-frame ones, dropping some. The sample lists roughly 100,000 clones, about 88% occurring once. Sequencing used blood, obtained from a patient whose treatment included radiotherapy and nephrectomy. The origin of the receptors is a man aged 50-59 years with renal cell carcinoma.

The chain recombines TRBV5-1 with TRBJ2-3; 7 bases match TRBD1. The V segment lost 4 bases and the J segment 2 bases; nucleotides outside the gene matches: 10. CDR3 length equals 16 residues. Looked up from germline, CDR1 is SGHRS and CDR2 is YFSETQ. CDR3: CASSLGQDLYTDTQYF. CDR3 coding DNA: TGCGCCAGCAGCCTAGGACAGGACCTCTACACAGATACGCAGTATTTT.

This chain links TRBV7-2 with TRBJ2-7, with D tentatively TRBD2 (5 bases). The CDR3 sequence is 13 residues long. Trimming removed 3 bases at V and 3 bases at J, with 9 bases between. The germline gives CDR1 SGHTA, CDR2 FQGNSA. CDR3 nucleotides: TGTGCCAGCAGCTTGGTCGGGATCTACGAGCAGTACTTC. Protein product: CASSLVGIYEQYF.

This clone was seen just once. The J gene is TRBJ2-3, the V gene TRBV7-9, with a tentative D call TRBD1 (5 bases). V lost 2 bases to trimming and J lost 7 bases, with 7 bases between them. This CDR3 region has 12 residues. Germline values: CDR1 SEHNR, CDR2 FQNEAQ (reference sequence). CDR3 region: CASSLPGNTQYF. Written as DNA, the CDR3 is TGTGCCAGCAGCTTACCAGGGAATACGCAGTATTTT.

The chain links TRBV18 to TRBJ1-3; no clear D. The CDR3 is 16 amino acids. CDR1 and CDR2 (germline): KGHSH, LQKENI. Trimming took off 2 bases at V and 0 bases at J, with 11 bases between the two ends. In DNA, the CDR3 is TGTGCCAGCTCACCAAACCCTCAGGACTCTGGAAACACCATATATTTT. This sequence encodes CASSPNPQDSGNTIYF.

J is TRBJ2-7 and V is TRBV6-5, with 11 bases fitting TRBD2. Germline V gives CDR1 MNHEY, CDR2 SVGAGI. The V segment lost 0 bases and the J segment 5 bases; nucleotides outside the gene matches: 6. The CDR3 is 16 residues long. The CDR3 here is CASSYSVSSGRNEQYF. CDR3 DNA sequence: TGTGCCAGCAGTTACTCGGTCTCTAGCGGGAGGAACGAGCAGTACTTC.

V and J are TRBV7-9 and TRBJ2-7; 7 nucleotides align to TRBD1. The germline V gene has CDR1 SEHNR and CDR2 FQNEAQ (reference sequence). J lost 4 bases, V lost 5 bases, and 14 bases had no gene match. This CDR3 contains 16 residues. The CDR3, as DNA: TGTGCCAGCAGCATGGACACCGGGACAGTGAGATACGAGCAGTACTTC. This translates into CASSMDTGTVRYEQYF. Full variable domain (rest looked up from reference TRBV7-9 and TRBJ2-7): DTGVSQNPRHKITKRGQNVTFRCDPISEHNRLYWYRQTLGQGPEFLTYFQNEAQLEKSRLLSDRFSAERPKGSFSTLEIQRTEQGDSAMYLCASSMDTGTVRYEQYFGPGTRLTVT.

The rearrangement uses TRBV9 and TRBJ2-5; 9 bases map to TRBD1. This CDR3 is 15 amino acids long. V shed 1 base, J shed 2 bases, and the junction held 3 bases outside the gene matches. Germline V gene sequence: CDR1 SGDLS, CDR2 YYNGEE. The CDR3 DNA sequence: TGTGCCAGCAGCGTATCGACAGGGGGTCAAGAGACCCAGTACTTC. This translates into CASSVSTGGQETQYF.

The CDR3 region is CASSPAMVRNTEAFF. CDR3 in DNA: TGTGCCAGCTCACCCGCAATGGTGAGGAACACTGAAGCTTTCTTT. The V gene is TRBV18, the J gene TRBJ1-1; no clear D gene. Germline lookup yields CDR1 KGHSH and CDR2 LQKENI. V lost 3 bases and J 1 base, leaving 12 bases between the germline ends. There are 15 residues in the CDR3.

CDR3 protein: CASSEGLAGSQETQYF. CDR3 nucleotide sequence: TGCGCCAGCAGTGAGGGACTAGCGGGGTCCCAAGAGACCCAGTACTTC. The gene calls are TRBV10-1 and TRBJ2-5; the match to TRBD2 covers 12 bases. Germline CDR1 reads WNHNN; CDR2 reads SYGVQD (reference sequence). Losses at the gene ends were 2 bases for V and 1 base for J; bases not matched to a gene: 2. This CDR3 has 16 residues.

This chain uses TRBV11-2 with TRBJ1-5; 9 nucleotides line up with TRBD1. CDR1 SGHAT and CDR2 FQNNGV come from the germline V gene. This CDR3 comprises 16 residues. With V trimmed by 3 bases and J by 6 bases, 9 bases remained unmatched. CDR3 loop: CASSLGQGPGRQPQHF. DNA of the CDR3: TGTGCCAGCAGCTTGGGACAGGGACCGGGACGTCAGCCCCAGCATTTT.

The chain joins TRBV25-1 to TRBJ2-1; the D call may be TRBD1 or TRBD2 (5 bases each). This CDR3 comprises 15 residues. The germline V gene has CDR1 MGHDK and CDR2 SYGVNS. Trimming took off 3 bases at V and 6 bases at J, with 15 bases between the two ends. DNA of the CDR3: TGTGCCAGCAGTGAGGGACCTACCCAGGCCAATGAGCAGTTCTTC. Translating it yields CASSEGPTQANEQFF.

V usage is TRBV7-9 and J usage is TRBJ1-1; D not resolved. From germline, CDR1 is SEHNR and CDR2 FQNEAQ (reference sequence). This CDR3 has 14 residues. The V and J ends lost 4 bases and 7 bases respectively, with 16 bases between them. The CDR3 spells CASSSRVPRFEAFF. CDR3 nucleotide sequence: TGTGCCAGCAGCTCCCGGGTGCCCAGGTTTGAAGCTTTCTTT.

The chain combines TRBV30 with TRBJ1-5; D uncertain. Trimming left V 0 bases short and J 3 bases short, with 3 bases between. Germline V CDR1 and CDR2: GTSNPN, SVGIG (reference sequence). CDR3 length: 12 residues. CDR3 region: CAWSVNNQPQHF. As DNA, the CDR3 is TGTGCCTGGAGTGTAAACAATCAGCCCCAGCATTTT.

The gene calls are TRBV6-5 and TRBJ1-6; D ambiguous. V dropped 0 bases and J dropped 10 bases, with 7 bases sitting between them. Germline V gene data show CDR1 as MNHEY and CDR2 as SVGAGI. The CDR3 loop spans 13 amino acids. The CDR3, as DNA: TGTGCCAGCAGTTACTCCGGCGAATCACCCCTCCACTTT. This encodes CASSYSGESPLHF.

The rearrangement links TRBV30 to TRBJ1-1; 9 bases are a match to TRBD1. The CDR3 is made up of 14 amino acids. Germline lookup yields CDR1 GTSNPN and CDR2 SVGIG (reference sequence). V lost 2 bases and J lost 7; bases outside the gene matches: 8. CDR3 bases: TGTGCCTGGAGTTCGGGACAGGGTCTGGGTGAAGCTTTCTTT. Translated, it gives CAWSSGQGLGEAFF.

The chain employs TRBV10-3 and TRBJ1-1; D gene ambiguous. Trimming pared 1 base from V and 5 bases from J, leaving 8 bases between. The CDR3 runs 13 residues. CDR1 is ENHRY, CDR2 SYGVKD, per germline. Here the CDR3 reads CAISEFGETEAFF. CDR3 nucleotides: TGTGCCATCAGTGAGTTTGGGGAGACTGAAGCTTTCTTT.

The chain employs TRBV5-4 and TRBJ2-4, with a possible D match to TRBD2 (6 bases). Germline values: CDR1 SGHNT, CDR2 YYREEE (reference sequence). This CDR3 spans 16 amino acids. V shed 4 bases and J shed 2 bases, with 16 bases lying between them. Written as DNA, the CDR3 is TGTGCCAGCAGCCCACCAGGCACTAGCTCCAAAAACATTCAGTACTTC. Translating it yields CASSPPGTSSKNIQYF.

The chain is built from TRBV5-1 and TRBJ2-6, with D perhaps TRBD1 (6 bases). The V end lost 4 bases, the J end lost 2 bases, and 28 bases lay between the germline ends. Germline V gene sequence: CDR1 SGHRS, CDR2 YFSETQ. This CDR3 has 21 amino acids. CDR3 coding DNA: TGCGCCAGCAGCCTCTCCCAAGGGCCAGGGGATCCCCCCACTGGGGCCAACGTCCTGACTTTC. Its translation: CASSLSQGPGDPPTGANVLTF.

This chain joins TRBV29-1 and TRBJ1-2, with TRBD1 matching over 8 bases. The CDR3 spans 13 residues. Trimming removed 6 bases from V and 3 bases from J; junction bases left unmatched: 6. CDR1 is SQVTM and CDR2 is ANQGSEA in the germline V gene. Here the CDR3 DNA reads TGCAGCGTCCGGACAGGGACTGACTATGGCTACACCTTC. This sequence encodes CSVRTGTDYGYTF.

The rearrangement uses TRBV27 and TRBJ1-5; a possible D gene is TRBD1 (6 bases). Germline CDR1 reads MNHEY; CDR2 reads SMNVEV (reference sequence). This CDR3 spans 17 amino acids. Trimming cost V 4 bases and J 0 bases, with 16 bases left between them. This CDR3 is CASSSRTELYSNQPQHF. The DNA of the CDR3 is TGTGCCAGCAGTTCCCGGACAGAGTTATATAGCAATCAGCCCCAGCATTTT.

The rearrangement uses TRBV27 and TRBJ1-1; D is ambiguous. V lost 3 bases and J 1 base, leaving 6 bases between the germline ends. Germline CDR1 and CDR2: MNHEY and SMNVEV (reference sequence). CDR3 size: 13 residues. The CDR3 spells CASSLRWNTEAFF. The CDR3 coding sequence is TGTGCCAGCAGTTTGAGGTGGAACACTGAAGCTTTCTTT.

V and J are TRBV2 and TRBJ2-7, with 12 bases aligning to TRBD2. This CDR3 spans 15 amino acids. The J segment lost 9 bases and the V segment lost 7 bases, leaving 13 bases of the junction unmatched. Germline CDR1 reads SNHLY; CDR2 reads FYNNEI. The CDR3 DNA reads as TGTGCCAGCACACCAGGACTAGCGGGACCCGCGGGGCAGTACTTC. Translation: CASTPGLAGPAGQYF.

CDR3 region: CASSLGGGETYEQYF. As DNA, the CDR3 is TGTGCCAGCAGCTTAGGCGGAGGCGAAACCTACGAGCAGTACTTC. V gene TRBV13 combines with J gene TRBJ2-7, with D possibly TRBD2 on 5 matching bases. Germline values: CDR1 PRHDT, CDR2 FYEKMQ (reference sequence). The CDR3 is 15 residues long. Trimming pared 0 bases from V and 2 bases from J, leaving 11 bases between.

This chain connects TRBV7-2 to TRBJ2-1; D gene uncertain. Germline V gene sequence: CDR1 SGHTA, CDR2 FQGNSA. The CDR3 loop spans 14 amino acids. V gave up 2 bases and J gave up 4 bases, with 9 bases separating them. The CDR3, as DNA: TGTGCCAGCAGCTTAATTTTCGGGTACAATGAGCAGTTCTTC. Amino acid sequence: CASSLIFGYNEQFF.

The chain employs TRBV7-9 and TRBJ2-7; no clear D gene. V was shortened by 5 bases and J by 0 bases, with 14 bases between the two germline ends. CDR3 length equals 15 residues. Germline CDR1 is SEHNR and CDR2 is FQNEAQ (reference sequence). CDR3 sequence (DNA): TGTGCCAGCAGCCCGACCGACCTGAACTCCTACGAGCAGTACTTC. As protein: CASSPTDLNSYEQYF.

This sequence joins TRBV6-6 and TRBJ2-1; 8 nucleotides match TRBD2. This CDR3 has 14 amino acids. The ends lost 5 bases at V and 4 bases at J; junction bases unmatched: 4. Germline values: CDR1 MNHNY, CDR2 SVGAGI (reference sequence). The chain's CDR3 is CASSAGLAYNEQFF. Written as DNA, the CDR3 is TGTGCCAGCAGTGCCGGACTAGCTTACAATGAGCAGTTCTTC.

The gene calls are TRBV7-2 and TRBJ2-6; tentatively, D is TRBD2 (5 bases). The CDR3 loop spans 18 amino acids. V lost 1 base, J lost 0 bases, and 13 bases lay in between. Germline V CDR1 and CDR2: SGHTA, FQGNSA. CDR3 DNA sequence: TGTGCCAGCAGCTTAGAACCCTGGAGGTCCTCTGGGGCCAACGTCCTGACTTTC. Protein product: CASSLEPWRSSGANVLTF.

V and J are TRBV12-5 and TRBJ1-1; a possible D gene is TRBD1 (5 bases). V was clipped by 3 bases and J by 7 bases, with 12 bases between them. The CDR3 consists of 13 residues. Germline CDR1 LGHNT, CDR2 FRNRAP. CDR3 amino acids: CASGLGTEYEAFF. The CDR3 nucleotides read TGTGCTAGTGGTTTAGGGACGGAATATGAAGCTTTCTTT.

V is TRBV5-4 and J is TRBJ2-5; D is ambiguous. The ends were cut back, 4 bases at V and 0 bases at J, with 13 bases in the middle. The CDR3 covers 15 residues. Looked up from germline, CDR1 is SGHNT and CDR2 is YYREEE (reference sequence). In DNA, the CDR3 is TGTGCCAGCAGCACCAAGGAAGCGTACCAAGAGACCCAGTACTTC. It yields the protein CASSTKEAYQETQYF.

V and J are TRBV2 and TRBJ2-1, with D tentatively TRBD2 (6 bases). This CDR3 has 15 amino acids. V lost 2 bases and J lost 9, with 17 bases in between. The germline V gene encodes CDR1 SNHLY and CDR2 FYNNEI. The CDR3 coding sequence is TGTGCCAGCAGTGAACTAGCGACCCCCTACGGTGAGCAGTTCTTC. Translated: CASSELATPYGEQFF.

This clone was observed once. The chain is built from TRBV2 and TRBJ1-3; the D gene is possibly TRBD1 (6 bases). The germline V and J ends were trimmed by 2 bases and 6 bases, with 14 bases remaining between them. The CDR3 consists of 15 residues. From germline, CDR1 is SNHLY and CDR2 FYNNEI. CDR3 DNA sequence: TGTGCCAGCAGTGAACAGGGGAATTCGGCAAACACCATATATTTT. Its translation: CASSEQGNSANTIYF.

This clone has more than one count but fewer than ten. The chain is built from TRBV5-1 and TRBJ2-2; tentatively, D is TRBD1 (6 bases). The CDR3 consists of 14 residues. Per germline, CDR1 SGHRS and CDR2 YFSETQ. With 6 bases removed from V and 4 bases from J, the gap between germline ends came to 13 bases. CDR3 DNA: TGCGCCAGCACTACAGGGCGTGTCACCGGGGAGCTGTTTTTT. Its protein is CASTTGRVTGELFF.